Described below is a single T cell receptor (beta chain) sequence and its context. The target antigen is unknown. The data are from a study of cytomegalovirus exposure and HLA in healthy donors. Primers for the PCR totalled 60 Vbeta and 13 Jbeta. The method was immunoSEQ multiplex PCR; TCRdb's version includes in-frame clones alone and lacks a portion of them. Of around 140,000 clones listed, roughly four fifths are singletons. General study points: The authors later linked a missense DCLRE1C variant to TCR beta V- and J-gene trimming.

This sequence originates from a female donor in good health and CMV-seronegative. Sequenced input: PBMCs.

The CDR3 here is CASSPEPGKKLFF. The CDR3 bases are TGTGCCAGCAGCCCCGAGCCGGGAAAAAAACTGTTTTTT. J is TRBJ1-4 and V is TRBV7-7; no clear D. V lost 5 bases to trimming and J lost 9 bases, with 13 bases between them. The CDR3 covers 13 residues. CDR1 and CDR2 (germline): SSHAT, FNYEAQ (reference sequence). The entire variable domain, with the rest obtained from reference TRBV7-7 and TRBJ1-4, is as follows: GAGVSQSPRYKVTKRGQDVTLRCDPISSHATLYWYQQALGQGPEFLTYFNYEAQPDKSGLPSDRFSAERPEGSISTLTIQRTEQRDSAMYRCASSPEPGKKLFFGSGTQLSVL.